The rows below give T cell receptor beta chains drawn from one sample of a study of blood T cell repertoires in COVID-19. Sequencing used immunoSEQ multiplex PCR; TCRdb keeps in-frame clones, though not all of them. The profile shows about 130,000 clones, approximately 89% of them singletons. Input material: peripheral blood. These receptors all come from a woman between 65 and 79 years old with COVID-19, enrolled during active disease. Both conserved end residues are part of each CDR3. A D gene is named only where the DNA matches it firmly. Only some rows state a clone size, as once, few, many or a class for expanded clones.

J	D	length	V	size	CDR3	DNA
TRBJ1-1	-	15	TRBV4-1	-	CASSQVATGDTEAFF	TGCGCCAGCAGCCAAGTGGCTACGGGGGACACTGAAGCTTTCTTT
TRBJ2-2	TRBD1	15	TRBV28	once	CASSPTGGATGELFF	TGTGCCAGCAGCCCGACAGGGGGTGCTACCGGGGAGCTGTTTTTT
TRBJ2-2	TRBD2	18	TRBV25-1	-	CASSELAGGPRDTGELFF	TGTGCCAGCAGTGAACTAGCGGGGGGGCCCAGGGACACCGGGGAGCTGTTTTTT
TRBJ2-6	-	15	TRBV28	-	CASSPSGSGANVLTF	TGTGCCAGCAGTCCCTCGGGCTCTGGGGCCAACGTCCTGACTTTC
TRBJ1-5	-	14	TRBV4-1	once	CASSQGLLNQPQHF	TGCGCCAGCAGCCAAGGGTTACTAAATCAGCCCCAGCATTTT
TRBJ1-3	-	16	TRBV4-1	-	CASSQEWPGTGNTIYF	TGCGCCAGCAGCCAAGAGTGGCCAGGGACTGGAAACACCATATATTTT
TRBJ2-7	TRBD1	13	TRBV28	once	CASRDRAAYEQYF	TGTGCCAGCAGGGACAGGGCCGCTTACGAGCAGTACTTC
TRBJ1-2	-	12	TRBV24-1	few	CATSDFGYGYTF	TGTGCCACCAGTGATTTCGGTTATGGCTACACCTTC
TRBJ2-3	TRBD2	15	TRBV30	-	CAWTRGTGGTDTQYF	TGTGCCTGGACCCGGGGGACGGGGGGGACAGATACGCAGTATTTT
TRBJ1-6	TRBD1	16	TRBV28	-	CASRRDRVSYNSPLHF	TGTGCCAGCAGACGCGACAGGGTATCCTATAATTCACCCCTCCACTTT
TRBJ1-5	TRBD1	17	TRBV14	-	CASRPGQACYSNQPQHF	TGTGCCAGCAGACCGGGACAGGCTTGCTATAGCAATCAGCCCCAGCATTTT
TRBJ1-5	-	14	TRBV28	-	CASSQGSGYQPQHF	TGTGCCAGCAGCCAAGGTTCGGGGTATCAGCCCCAGCATTTT
TRBJ1-1	-	14	TRBV3-1/TRBV3-2	-	CASSQDNRMNEAFF	TGTGCCAGCAGCCAAGATAACAGAATGAATGAAGCTTTCTTT
TRBJ1-4	-	16	TRBV5-6	-	CASSLSWGGRKEKLFF	TGTGCCAGCAGCCTATCTTGGGGCGGCAGAAAAGAAAAACTGTTTTTT
TRBJ2-7	-	12	TRBV28	-	CASSLRQYEQYF	TGTGCCAGCAGTCTTCGCCAGTACGAGCAGTACTTC
TRBJ2-7	-	16	TRBV5-5	few	CASSWDPGLRSHEQYF	TGTGCCAGCAGCTGGGATCCGGGACTGAGATCTCACGAGCAGTACTTC